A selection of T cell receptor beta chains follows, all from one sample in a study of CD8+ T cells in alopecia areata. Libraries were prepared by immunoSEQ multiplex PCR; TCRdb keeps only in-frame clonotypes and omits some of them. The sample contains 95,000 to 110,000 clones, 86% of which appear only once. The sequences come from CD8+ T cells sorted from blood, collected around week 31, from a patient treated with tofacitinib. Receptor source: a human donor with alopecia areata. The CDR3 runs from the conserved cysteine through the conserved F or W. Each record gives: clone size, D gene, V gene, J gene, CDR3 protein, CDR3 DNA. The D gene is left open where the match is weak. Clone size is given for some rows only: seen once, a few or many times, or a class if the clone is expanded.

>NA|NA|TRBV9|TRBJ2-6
CASSVGDSASGANVLTF
TGTGCCAGCAGCGTAGGGGACTCAGCCTCTGGGGCCAACGTCCTGACTTTC
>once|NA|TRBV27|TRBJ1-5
CASSFEGLSNQPQHF
TGTGCCAGCAGTTTCGAGGGGTTAAGCAATCAGCCCCAGCATTTT
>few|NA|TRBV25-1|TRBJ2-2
CASSEFGANTGELFF
TGTGCCAGCAGTGAATTTGGTGCAAACACCGGGGAGCTGTTTTTT
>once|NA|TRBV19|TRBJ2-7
CASSGNTYEQYF
TGTGCCAGTAGTGGGAATACCTACGAGCAGTACTTC
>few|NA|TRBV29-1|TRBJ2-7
CSVESDEQYF
TGCAGCGTTGAATCTGACGAGCAGTACTTC
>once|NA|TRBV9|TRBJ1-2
CASSEGLYGYTF
TGTGCCAGCAGCGAAGGACTCTATGGCTACACCTTC
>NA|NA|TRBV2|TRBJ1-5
CASSERATLNQPQHF
TGTGCCAGCAGTGAAAGGGCAACTTTAAATCAGCCCCAGCATTTT
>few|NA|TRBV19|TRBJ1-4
CASRSSGPEKLFF
TGTGCCAGTAGATCTTCGGGGCCCGAAAAACTGTTTTTT
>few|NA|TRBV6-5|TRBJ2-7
CASSYVGGYEQYF
TGTGCCAGCAGTTACGTGGGGGGCTACGAGCAGTACTTC
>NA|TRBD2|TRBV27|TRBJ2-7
CASSFSGSSYEQYF
TGTGCCAGCAGTTTTAGCGGGAGTTCTTACGAGCAGTACTTC
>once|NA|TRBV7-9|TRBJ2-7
CASSPERSYEQYF
TGTGCCAGCAGCCCGGAGAGGTCCTACGAGCAGTACTTC
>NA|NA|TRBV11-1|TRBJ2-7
CASSSTGHEQYF
TGTGCCAGCAGCTCGACAGGCCACGAGCAGTACTTC
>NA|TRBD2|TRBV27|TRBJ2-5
CASSLILAGGQETQYF
TGTGCCAGCAGTTTAATCCTAGCGGGAGGCCAAGAGACCCAGTACTTC
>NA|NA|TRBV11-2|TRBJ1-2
CASSLSPRGLNYGYTF
TGTGCCAGCAGCTTAAGCCCCAGGGGACTCAACTATGGCTACACCTTC
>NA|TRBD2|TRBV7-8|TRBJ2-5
CASSFLTSGRETQYF
TGTGCCAGCAGCTTTCTCACTAGCGGGAGAGAGACCCAGTACTTC
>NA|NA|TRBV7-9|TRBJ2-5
CASSLVKSGQVETQYF
TGTGCCAGCAGCTTAGTAAAAAGCGGGCAAGTAGAGACCCAGTACTTC
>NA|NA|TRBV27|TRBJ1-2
CASSPDTLYYGYTF
TGTGCCAGCAGTCCTGACACCCTTTACTATGGCTACACCTTC
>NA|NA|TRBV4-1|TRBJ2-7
CASSQGTAEQYF
TGCGCCAGCAGCCAAGGGACAGCCGAGCAGTACTTC
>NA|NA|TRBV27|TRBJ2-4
CASSPFGHIAKNIQYF
TGTGCCAGCAGTCCCTTCGGACACATAGCCAAAAACATTCAGTACTTC
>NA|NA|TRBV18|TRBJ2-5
CASSPSPSRAQETQYF
TGTGCCAGCTCACCAAGCCCGAGCAGGGCCCAAGAGACCCAGTACTTC
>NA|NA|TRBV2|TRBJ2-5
CASSVRASETQYF
TGTGCCAGCAGTGTCAGGGCTTCAGAGACCCAGTACTTC
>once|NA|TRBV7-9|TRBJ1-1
CASSPSPIEAFF
TGTGCCAGCAGCCCCTCCCCCATTGAAGCTTTCTTT
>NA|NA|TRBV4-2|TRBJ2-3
CACRDSSDTQYF
TGTGCCTGCCGGGACTCCTCAGATACGCAGTATTTT
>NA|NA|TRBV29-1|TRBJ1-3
CSVEYLGRGNTIYF
TGCAGCGTTGAATACTTGGGGAGGGGAAACACCATATATTTT
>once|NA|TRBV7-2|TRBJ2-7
CASSLVASAHEQYF
TGTGCCAGCAGCTTAGTCGCTAGCGCCCACGAGCAGTACTTC
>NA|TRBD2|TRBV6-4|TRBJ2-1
CASSGGAGVPEQFF
TGTGCCAGCAGTGGAGGAGCGGGGGTACCTGAGCAGTTCTTC
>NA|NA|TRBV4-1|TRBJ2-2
CASRTTNTGELFF
TGCGCCAGCCGGACTACAAACACCGGGGAGCTGTTTTTT
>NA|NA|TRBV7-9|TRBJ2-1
CASSLGLNEQFF
TGTGCCAGCAGCTTAGGACTCAATGAGCAGTTCTTC
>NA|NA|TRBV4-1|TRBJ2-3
CASSLTRNDSLTDTQYF
TGCGCCAGCAGCCTCACAAGAAACGACAGCCTCACAGATACGCAGTATTTT
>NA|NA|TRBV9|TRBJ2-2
CASSVAYTGELFF
TGTGCCAGCAGCGTAGCTTACACCGGGGAGCTGTTTTTT